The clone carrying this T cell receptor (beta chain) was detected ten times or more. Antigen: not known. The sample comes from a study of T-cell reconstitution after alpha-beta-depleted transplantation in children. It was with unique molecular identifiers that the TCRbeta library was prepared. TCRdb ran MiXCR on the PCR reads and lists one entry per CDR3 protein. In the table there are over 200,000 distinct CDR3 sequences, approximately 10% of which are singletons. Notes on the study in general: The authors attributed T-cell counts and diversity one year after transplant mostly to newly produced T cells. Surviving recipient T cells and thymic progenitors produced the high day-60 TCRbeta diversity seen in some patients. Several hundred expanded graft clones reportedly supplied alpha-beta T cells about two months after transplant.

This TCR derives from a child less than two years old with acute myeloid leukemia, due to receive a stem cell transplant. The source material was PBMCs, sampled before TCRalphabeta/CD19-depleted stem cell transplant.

CDR3 bases: TGCAGTGCTAGAGTTGGGACAGGGGGTCAGCCCCAGCATTTT. It is translated as CSARVGTGGQPQHF. The chain combines TRBV20-1 with TRBJ1-5; 11 positions match TRBD1. Unmatched junction bases numbered 2, after V lost 1 base and J lost 6 bases. This CDR3 has 14 amino acids. The germline CDR1 and CDR2 sequences are DFQATT and SNEGSKA (reference sequence).